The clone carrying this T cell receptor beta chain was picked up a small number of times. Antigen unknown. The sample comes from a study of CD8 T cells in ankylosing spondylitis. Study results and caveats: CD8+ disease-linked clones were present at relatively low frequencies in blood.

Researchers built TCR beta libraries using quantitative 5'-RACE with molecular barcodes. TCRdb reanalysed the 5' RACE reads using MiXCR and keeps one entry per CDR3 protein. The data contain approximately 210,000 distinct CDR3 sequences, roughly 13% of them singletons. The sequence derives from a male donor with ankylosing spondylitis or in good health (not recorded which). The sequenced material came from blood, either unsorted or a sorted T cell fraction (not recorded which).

DNA of the CDR3: TGTGCCAGCAGTTACGGGGCTCATCAGCCCCAGCATTTT. It specifies CASSYGAHQPQHF. The V and J genes are TRBV6-5 and TRBJ1-5, with D tentatively TRBD1 (5 bases). V lost 2 bases and J 5 bases, leaving 7 bases between the germline ends. The germline CDR1 and CDR2 sequences are MNHEY and SVGAGI. This CDR3 spans 13 amino acids.